This T cell receptor (beta chain) was found in a study of regulatory T cells in long-lasting Graves disease. Study-wide results and limits: Relative to new patients (around 1,000), persistent patients exhibited greater sharing of public clonotypes (around 3,000).

This clonotype was observed a few times. Antigen specificity is unknown. iRepertoire HTBI primers and Arm-PCR of CDR3 regions built TCR beta libraries. TCRdb reanalysed the multiplex PCR reads using MiXCR and keeps one entry per CDR3 protein. Here the sample spans a few hundred thousand distinct CDR3 sequences, approximately 15% being singletons. This sample's time point: newly diagnosed GD, antithyroid drugs for less than 3 months. RNA isolated from PBMCs was used to make the TCR library. Germline CDR1 reads SGHNT; CDR2 reads YENEEA. This CDR3 spans 16 amino acids. The V and J ends lost 7 bases and 4 bases, in that order; junction bases with no gene match: 10. The same data also went into a second study, on T cells in Graves' hyperthyroidism and ophthalmopathy.

The chain combines TRBV11-3 with TRBJ2-2; the match to TRBD2 covers 9 bases. The receptor comes from a woman aged 40-49 years with Graves disease. Sequencing was performed on peripheral blood mononuclear cells (PBMCs), taken at new diagnosis, from a patient treated with antithyroid drugs. The CDR3 nucleotides are TGTGCCAGCAACCCAGGGCTAGCGGGACTCACCGGGGAGCTGTTTTTT. Translated: CASNPGLAGLTGELFF.